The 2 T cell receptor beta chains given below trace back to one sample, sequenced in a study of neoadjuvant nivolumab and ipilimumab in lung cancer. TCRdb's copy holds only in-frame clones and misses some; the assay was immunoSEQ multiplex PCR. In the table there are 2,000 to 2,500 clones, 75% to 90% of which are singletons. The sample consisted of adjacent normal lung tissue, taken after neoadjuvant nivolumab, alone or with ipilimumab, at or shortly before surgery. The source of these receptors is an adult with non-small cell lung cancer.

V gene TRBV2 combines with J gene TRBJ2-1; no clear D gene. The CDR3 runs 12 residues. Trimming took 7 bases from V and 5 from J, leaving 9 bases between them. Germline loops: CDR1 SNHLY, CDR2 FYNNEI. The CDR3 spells CASTYINNEQFF. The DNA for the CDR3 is TGTGCCAGCACCTACATAAACAATGAGCAGTTCTTC.

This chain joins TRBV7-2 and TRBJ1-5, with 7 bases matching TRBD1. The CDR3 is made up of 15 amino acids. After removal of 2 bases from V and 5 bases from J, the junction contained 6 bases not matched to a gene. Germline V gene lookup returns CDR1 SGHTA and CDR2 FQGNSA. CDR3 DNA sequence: TGTGCCAGCAGCTTAAGTGGGGACAGCTATCAGCCCCAGCATTTT. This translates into CASSLSGDSYQPQHF.